This passage covers 17 T cell receptor beta chains from one sample sequenced in a study of cytomegalovirus exposure and HLA in healthy donors. Generated by immunoSEQ multiplex PCR, the TCRdb table keeps only in-frame clones and is missing some. The sample lists 82,000 or so clones, 85% to 95% occurring once. The sequencing sample was made of PBMCs. These receptors came from a man aged 18 to 29 in good health and CMV-seronegative.

V gene TRBV10-3 combines with J gene TRBJ2-1; 7 bases agree with TRBD2. Germline CDR1 reads ENHRY; CDR2 reads SYGVKD. Trimming cost V 2 bases and J 0 bases; bases outside gene matches: 4. CDR3 length equals 16 residues. This chain's CDR3 is CAISEPASGSYNEQFF. As DNA, the CDR3 is TGTGCCATCAGTGAGCCAGCTAGCGGCTCCTACAATGAGCAGTTCTTC.

V usage is TRBV7-3 and J usage is TRBJ2-1; 8 nucleotides agree with TRBD2. The germline V gene encodes CDR1 SGHTA and CDR2 FQGTGA. The CDR3 extends over 15 amino acids. V lost 9 bases, J lost 2 bases, and 9 bases stayed unmatched. The CDR3 DNA follows: TGTGCCAGGGGGGGAAAAGCGGGAGCCTACAATGAGCAGTTCTTC. Encoded protein: CARGGKAGAYNEQFF.

This chain connects TRBV10-1 to TRBJ2-3, with 10 nucleotides matching TRBD2. V lost 5 bases and J lost 2; bases outside the gene matches: 4. CDR1 and CDR2 (germline): WNHNN, SYGVQD (reference sequence). This CDR3 has 15 amino acids. CDR3 DNA sequence: TGCGCCAGCAGTCCAACTAGCGGGGTCACAGATACGCAGTATTTT. This gives the protein CASSPTSGVTDTQYF.

The rearrangement uses TRBV4-1 and TRBJ2-5; D might be TRBD1 (6 bases). V shed 2 bases and J shed 5 bases, with 18 bases lying between them. Germline lookup yields CDR1 MGHRA and CDR2 YSYEKL. The CDR3 has 16 amino acids. The DNA of the CDR3 is TGCGCCAGCAGCCAATCACTGGGGGCGCCCGGGGAGACCCAGTACTTC. It specifies CASSQSLGAPGETQYF.

The V call is TRBV7-2, the J call TRBJ2-7; unclear D gene. This CDR3 is built from 11 residues. Germline CDR1 SGHTA, CDR2 FQGNSA. The ends were cut back, 3 bases at V and 7 bases at J, with 7 bases in the middle. The CDR3 nucleotides read TGTGCCAGCAGCTTCTCTTCGGAGCAGTACTTC. Amino acid sequence: CASSFSSEQYF.

This chain uses TRBV29-1 with TRBJ1-2; perhaps TRBD1 as D (6 bases). Germline V gene sequence: CDR1 SQVTM, CDR2 ANQGSEA. CDR3 size: 14 residues. V gave up 6 bases and J gave up 0 bases, with 14 bases separating them. The CDR3 region has the DNA TGCAGCGTCGACGAGGGGGTGGCTAACTATGGCTACACCTTC. Translated, it gives CSVDEGVANYGYTF.

The chain is built from TRBV5-1 and TRBJ1-5, with TRBD1 matching 7 bases. The CDR3 is made up of 14 amino acids. Looked up from germline, CDR1 is SGHRS and CDR2 is YFSETQ. With V trimmed by 2 bases and J by 5 bases, 4 bases remained unmatched. CDR3 nucleotides: TGCGCCAGCAGCTTACGACAGGGCGATCAGCCCCAGCATTTT. Its protein product is CASSLRQGDQPQHF.

The gene calls are TRBV7-9 and TRBJ2-7; TRBD2 matches at 9 bases. V shed 4 bases and J 1 base; nucleotides not matched to a gene: 8. This CDR3 has 16 residues. The germline V gene has CDR1 SEHNR and CDR2 FQNEAQ (reference sequence). The CDR3 DNA reads TGTGCCAGCAGCTCCCGGGGACTAGCCTTATCCTACGAGCAGTACTTC. It specifies CASSSRGLALSYEQYF.

J is TRBJ2-1 and V is TRBV9; 9 positions agree with TRBD2. V lost 5 bases and J lost 5; bases outside the gene matches: 8. Germline lookup yields CDR1 SGDLS and CDR2 YYNGEE. The length of the CDR3 is 15 residues. The CDR3 bases are TGTGCCAGCAGTACGAGTGGGACTAGCAACAATGAGCAGTTCTTC. It is translated as CASSTSGTSNNEQFF.

This rearrangement joins TRBV7-8 to TRBJ1-2, with D possibly being TRBD1 (5 bases). Trimming shortened V by 7 bases and J by 2 bases, and 11 bases separated the two germline ends. The CDR3 extends over 13 amino acids. CDR1 is SGHVS, CDR2 FQNEAQ, per germline. CDR3 bases: TGTGCCAGCAACCCGGGGGGGAACTATGGCTACACCTTC. Protein product: CASNPGGNYGYTF.

This chain links TRBV7-2 with TRBJ1-3; no reliable D call. Trimming cost V 5 bases and J 10 bases, with 9 bases left between them. The CDR3 totals 11 residues. Germline loops: CDR1 SGHTA, CDR2 FQGNSA. CDR3: CASSPGWTIYF. CDR3 nucleotide sequence: TGTGCCAGCAGCCCCGGTTGGACCATATATTTT.

The V gene is TRBV5-1, the J gene TRBJ2-7; D possibly corresponds to TRBD1 (6 bases). Looked up from germline, CDR1 is SGHRS and CDR2 is YFSETQ. V shed 1 base and J shed 6 bases, with 14 bases lying between them. The CDR3 covers 14 residues. CDR3: CASSLRQGSSEQYF. The CDR3, as DNA: TGCGCCAGCAGCTTGCGGCAGGGGAGTAGCGAGCAGTACTTC.

This rearrangement joins TRBV6-1 to TRBJ2-7; 9 positions agree with TRBD1. CDR3 length equals 12 residues. Per the germline V gene, CDR1 is MNHNS and CDR2 is SASEGT. After removal of 6 bases from V and 5 bases from J, the junction contained 2 bases not matched to a gene. The CDR3 nucleotides are TGTGCCAGCAGGGACAGGGGACACGAGCAGTACTTC. Amino acid sequence: CASRDRGHEQYF.

CDR3 in DNA: TGTGCCACCAGCAGAGATCCGCGAGCAGCGGTCACCGGGGAGCTGTTTTTT. Translation: CATSRDPRAAVTGELFF. The genes are TRBV15 and TRBJ2-2; perhaps TRBD2 as D (5 bases). The CDR3 runs to 17 residues. Germline V lookup: CDR1 LNHNV, CDR2 YYDKDF (reference sequence). Trimming took 0 bases from V and 4 from J, leaving 15 bases between them. Variable domain in full (rest from reference TRBV15 and TRBJ2-2): DAMVIQNPRYQVTQFGKPVTLSCSQTLNHNVMYWYQQKSSQAPKLLFHYYDKDFNNEADTPDNFQSRRPNTSFCFLDIRSPGLGDTAMYLCATSRDPRAAVTGELFFGEGSRLTVL.

CDR3 coding DNA: TGTGCCAGCAGCAAAGGGGTGACAGCTAACTATGGCTACACCTTC. Protein sequence: CASSKGVTANYGYTF. The chain employs TRBV21-1 and TRBJ1-2; the table's D call, TRBD1, was not checked against the DNA. TRBV21-1 is labeled a pseudogene. The CDR3 runs 15 residues.

This chain links TRBV19 with TRBJ2-5, with a weak D call TRBD1 (6 bases). Trimming stripped 6 bases from V and 1 base from J, with 12 bases between. Germline CDR1 and CDR2: LNHDA and SQIVND (reference sequence). This CDR3 comprises 14 residues. The CDR3 DNA reads as TGTGCCAGTAGCGCCACAGGGCTCCAAGAGACCCAGTACTTC. The encoded protein is CASSATGLQETQYF.

The V gene is TRBV5-6, the J gene TRBJ1-5; 8 nucleotides agree with TRBD1. The CDR3 has 15 amino acids. In germline, CDR1 is SGHDT, CDR2 YYEEEE. V shed 2 bases and J 6 bases; nucleotides not matched to a gene: 7. The CDR3 sequence is CASSLRTGWGQPQHF. The CDR3 DNA reads as TGTGCCAGCAGCTTACGGACAGGGTGGGGTCAGCCCCAGCATTTT. The complete variable domain, with remaining parts taken from reference TRBV5-6 and TRBJ1-5, reads DAGVTQSPTHLIKTRGQQVTLRCSPKSGHDTVSWYQQALGQGPQFIFQYYEEEERQRGNFPDRFSGHQFPNYSSELNVNALLLGDSALYLCASSLRTGWGQPQHFGDGTRLSIL.